The 26 T cell receptor beta chains below come from one sample, sequenced in a study of blood T cell repertoires in COVID-19 (TCRdb year 2020). Library creation used the immunoSEQ multiplex PCR assay. In TCRdb, the immuneACCESS table is reduced to in-frame sequences with V and J assigned. These tables do not hold every clone; where another copy was compared, an unresolved V gene accounts for under half, and the others remain unexplained. This sample is represented by more than 140,000 clones; around 83% of them were singletons. Around 6.7% of the sample is held by the ten biggest clonotypes. The sequenced material came from peripheral blood. All receptors derive from a woman between 50 and 59 years old in a cohort sampled during active or convalescent COVID-19.

The CDR3 DNA sequence: TGTGCCAGCAGTTACGGTCAGGGGAATGGCTACACCTTC. The encoded protein is CASSYGQGNGYTF. The rearrangement links TRBV6-6 to TRBJ1-2; D may be TRBD1 (6 bases). CDR3 length: 13 amino acids. Germline values: CDR1 MNHNY, CDR2 SVGAGI (reference sequence). V lost 2 bases and J lost 6, with 10 bases in between.

This chain links TRBV7-9 with TRBJ2-3, with D perhaps TRBD1 (5 bases). CDR3 length: 18 amino acids. V was pared by 4 bases and J by 0 bases, with 20 bases between. Germline CDR1 and CDR2: SEHNR and FQNEAQ (reference sequence). CDR3 sequence (DNA): TGTGCCAGCAGCTCTCCTCAGGGATCGCCAGCTAGCACAGATACGCAGTATTTT. Protein product: CASSSPQGSPASTDTQYF.

V gene TRBV4-2 combines with J gene TRBJ2-3; TRBD2 matches 8 bases. The V segment lost 4 bases and the J segment 5 bases; nucleotides outside the gene matches: 11. From germline, CDR1 is LGHNA and CDR2 YNFKEQ. CDR3 length: 16 residues. The CDR3 DNA is TGTGCCAGCAGCCCATACGGGGGGGCCCAGGGAGATACGCAGTATTTT. It is translated as CASSPYGGAQGDTQYF.

DNA for the CDR3: TGTGCCATCAGTGGACCGGGACAGGGGAACTCCGAGCAGTACTTC. Protein sequence: CAISGPGQGNSEQYF. The chain has TRBV10-3 and TRBJ2-7; 10 bases align to TRBD1. The CDR3 is made up of 15 amino acids. Germline trimming cut 4 bases from V and 6 bases from J; bases unmatched to any gene: 9. Germline V gene data show CDR1 as ENHRY and CDR2 as SYGVKD.

The J gene is TRBJ1-6, the V gene TRBV19; 7 nucleotides agree with TRBD1. Looked up from germline, CDR1 is LNHDA and CDR2 is SQIVND (reference sequence). The CDR3 has 14 residues. The J segment lost 8 bases and the V segment lost 3 bases, leaving 4 bases of the junction unmatched. For the CDR3, the DNA is TGTGCCAGTAGTATTACAGGGGAGGATTCACCCCTCCACTTT. Translation: CASSITGEDSPLHF.

The rearrangement uses TRBV5-6 and TRBJ2-5; D unclear. Trimming stripped 5 bases from V and 12 bases from J, with 8 bases between. The CDR3 is 9 amino acids. Germline CDR1 SGHDT, CDR2 YYEEEE. CDR3 amino acids: CASRYREYF. The CDR3 DNA is TGTGCCAGCAGATACCGGGAGTACTTC.

This clone was observed once. CDR3 bases: TGTGCCAGCAGCCAAGATAGCGTGAACACTGAAGCTTTCTTT. Translating gives CASSQDSVNTEAFF. The V and J genes are TRBV3-1 (or the pseudogene TRBV3-2) and TRBJ1-1; D ambiguous. The V gene lost 0 bases and the J gene lost 0 bases, with 5 bases spanning the gap. This CDR3 spans 14 amino acids. CDR1 is LGHDT, CDR2 YNNKEL, per germline (reference sequence).

The chain is built from TRBV7-3 and TRBJ2-1; 12 bases fit TRBD2. There are 16 residues in the CDR3. Germline CDR1 is SGHTA and CDR2 is FQGTGA. The V gene end was trimmed by 0 bases and the J gene end by 7 bases; junction bases not matched to a gene: 4. The CDR3 loop reads CASSLTGLAGRNEQFF. The DNA for the CDR3 is TGTGCCAGCAGCTTAACAGGACTAGCGGGGAGGAATGAGCAGTTCTTC.

As DNA, the CDR3 is TGCGCCAGCGGCTCACGGGGTCAGGGGAATGAGCAGTTCTTC. Amino acid sequence: CASGSRGQGNEQFF. This chain connects TRBV5-1 to TRBJ2-1, with D possibly TRBD1 on 6 matching bases. CDR3 length: 14 amino acids. Trimming stripped 7 bases from V and 7 bases from J, with 18 bases between. From germline, CDR1 is SGHRS and CDR2 YFSETQ.

This clone was detected once. The chain links TRBV4-1 to TRBJ2-5; no firm D call. V was pared by 1 base and J by 1 base, with 10 bases between. The CDR3 spans 15 residues. Germline assignment: CDR1 MGHRA and CDR2 YSYEKL. The CDR3 is CASSQASTIQETQYF. CDR3 DNA sequence: TGCGCCAGCAGCCAAGCTTCCACAATCCAAGAGACCCAGTACTTC.

V gene TRBV2 combines with J gene TRBJ2-1; 9 nucleotides align to TRBD1. The CDR3 is 14 amino acids. CDR1 SNHLY and CDR2 FYNNEI come from the germline V gene. After removal of 5 bases from V and 5 bases from J, the junction contained 4 bases not matched to a gene. For the CDR3, the DNA is TGTGCCAGCAGTTGGACAGGGGACCACAATGAGCAGTTCTTC. Its translation is CASSWTGDHNEQFF.

The chain uses TRBV18 and TRBJ1-2; TRBD1 matches 9 bases. V was pared by 2 bases and J by 7 bases, with 11 bases of the junction left unmatched. The CDR3 contains 16 residues. Per germline, CDR1 KGHSH and CDR2 LQKENI. CDR3 region: CASSPSRTGADFGYTF. The CDR3 DNA reads as TGTGCCAGCTCACCATCCCGGACAGGGGCAGACTTTGGCTACACCTTC.

The chain couples TRBV5-1 to TRBJ2-2; TRBD2 matches 7 bases. CDR3 length: 16 amino acids. V lost 2 bases to trimming and J lost 2 bases; unmatched junction nucleotides: 6. Germline V CDR1 and CDR2: SGHRS, YFSETQ. The CDR3 here is CASSFLGEGNTGELFF. The CDR3 nucleotides read TGCGCCAGCAGCTTTTTAGGGGAGGGAAACACCGGGGAGCTGTTTTTT.

This clone was recorded once. The chain employs TRBV24-1 and TRBJ1-5; tentative D call: TRBD1 (5 bases). This CDR3 comprises 13 residues. Per the germline V gene, CDR1 is KGHDR and CDR2 is SFDVKD. The V and J ends lost 5 bases and 2 bases respectively, with 6 bases between them. The CDR3 coding sequence is TGTGCCACCAGTGTAGGGGGCAATCAGCCCCAGCATTTT. Translated: CATSVGGNQPQHF.

The rearrangement joins TRBV7-2 to TRBJ2-7, with TRBD1 matching over 9 bases. The V gene's germline CDR1 is SGHTA and CDR2 FQGNSA. CDR3 length equals 13 residues. V gave up 6 bases and J gave up 6 bases; unmatched junction bases: 6. The DNA for the CDR3 is TGTGCCAGCAGATGGGGACAGGGTGGCGAGCAGTACTTC. Amino acid sequence: CASRWGQGGEQYF.

This clone was found a few times. The chain combines TRBV5-6 with TRBJ2-7; 11 bases are a match to TRBD1. CDR3 length: 15 amino acids. Trimming cost V 5 bases and J 7 bases; bases outside gene matches: 11. Germline CDR1 is SGHDT and CDR2 is YYEEEE. The CDR3 sequence: CASRQSGTGGSEQYF. Written as DNA, the CDR3 is TGTGCCAGCAGACAATCCGGGACAGGGGGGTCTGAGCAGTACTTC.

This chain uses TRBV25-1 with TRBJ2-3; D is possibly TRBD2 (5 bases). Germline values: CDR1 MGHDK, CDR2 SYGVNS. The CDR3 loop spans 14 amino acids. Trimming cost V 1 base and J 2 bases, with 7 bases left between them. The DNA of the CDR3 is TGTGCCAGCAGTGAATTGAGGGACACAGATACGCAGTATTTT. Translated, it gives CASSELRDTDTQYF. Combining the CDR3 with reference TRBV25-1 and TRBJ2-3 gives the whole variable domain EADIYQTPRYLVIGTGKKITLECSQTMGHDKMYWYQQDPGMELHLIHYSYGVNSTEKGDLSSESTVSRIRTEHFPLTLESARPSHTSQYLCASSELRDTDTQYFGPGTRLTVL.

The genes are TRBV4-3 and TRBJ1-6, with D tentatively TRBD1 (6 bases). The CDR3 contains 16 residues. The V gene lost 4 bases and the J gene lost 9 bases, with 19 bases spanning the gap. Per germline, CDR1 LGHNA and CDR2 YSLEER. CDR3 amino acids: CASSPGAGESTSPLHF. The DNA of the CDR3 is TGCGCCAGCAGCCCTGGGGCAGGGGAATCTACTTCACCCCTCCACTTT.

The gene calls are TRBV7-2 and TRBJ2-7, with 8 nucleotides matching TRBD1. Germline trimming cut 1 base from V and 7 bases from J; bases unmatched to any gene: 6. Germline lookup yields CDR1 SGHTA and CDR2 FQGNSA. The CDR3 length is 14 residues. CDR3 sequence (DNA): TGTGCCAGCAGCTTAGTACAGGGGGAGAGGGAGCAGTACTTC. It yields the protein CASSLVQGEREQYF.

V gene TRBV19 combines with J gene TRBJ2-5; maybe TRBD1 (6 bases). CDR1 is LNHDA, CDR2 SQIVND, per germline (reference sequence). Trimming pared 4 bases from V and 3 bases from J, leaving 12 bases between. This CDR3 contains 14 residues. CDR3 DNA: TGTGCCAGTAGTAGAAGACAGGCGAAAGAGACCCAGTACTTC. It yields the protein CASSRRQAKETQYF.

This rearrangement joins TRBV4-3 to TRBJ2-5; D may be TRBD2 (5 bases). Per germline, CDR1 LGHNA and CDR2 YSLEER. Trimming took off 2 bases at V and 2 bases at J, with 9 bases between the two ends. The CDR3 runs to 14 residues. In DNA form, the CDR3 reads TGCGCCAGCAGCCAATTTCCGGGACAAGAGACCCAGTACTTC. Protein product: CASSQFPGQETQYF.

The rearrangement uses TRBV4-1 and TRBJ2-7; tentative D call: TRBD1 (6 bases). The V end lost 3 bases, the J end lost 2 bases, and 11 bases lay between the germline ends. This CDR3 has 14 residues. The V gene's germline CDR1 is MGHRA and CDR2 YSYEKL. The CDR3 here is CASSHLQGTYEQYF. The CDR3 region has the DNA TGCGCCAGCAGCCACCTACAGGGTACCTACGAGCAGTACTTC.

A single count supports this clone. This rearrangement joins TRBV6-2 or TRBV6-3 to TRBJ1-4, with TRBD1 matching over 11 bases. V was pared by 0 bases and J by 7 bases, with 4 bases of the junction left unmatched. Germline V CDR1 and CDR2: MNHEY, SVGEGT. The CDR3 consists of 16 residues. CDR3 sequence reads: CASSYSRTGGGEKLFF. The CDR3 DNA reads as TGTGCCAGCAGTTACTCGCGGACAGGGGGCGGTGAAAAACTGTTTTTT.

This chain joins TRBV10-1 and TRBJ2-1; 12 bases match TRBD2. The junction had 2 bases not matched to a gene; V was cut back by 6 bases and J by 5 bases. Germline CDR1 is WNHNN and CDR2 is SYGVQD (reference sequence). This CDR3 contains 14 residues. This chain's CDR3 is CASSRTSGDNEQFF. DNA of the CDR3: TGCGCCAGCAGCAGGACTAGCGGGGACAATGAGCAGTTCTTC.

This clone was seen only once. The V call is TRBV6-5, the J call TRBJ1-2, with TRBD1 matching over 9 bases. V was pared by 4 bases and J by 4 bases, with 4 bases of the junction left unmatched. Germline values: CDR1 MNHEY, CDR2 SVGAGI. The CDR3 is made up of 14 amino acids. The DNA of the CDR3 is TGTGCCAGCAGTTCGGGACAGGGATCCTATGGCTACACCTTC. This translates into CASSSGQGSYGYTF.

This clone has a handful of counts. This chain joins TRBV4-2 and TRBJ2-7, with a weak D call TRBD1 (8 bases). There are 16 residues in the CDR3. The V gene lost 0 bases and the J gene lost 1 base, with 13 bases spanning the gap. In germline, CDR1 is LGHNA, CDR2 YNFKEQ. The CDR3 sequence is CASSQDGGDRSYEQYF. The CDR3 region has the DNA TGTGCCAGCAGCCAAGATGGGGGGGACAGGTCCTACGAGCAGTACTTC.